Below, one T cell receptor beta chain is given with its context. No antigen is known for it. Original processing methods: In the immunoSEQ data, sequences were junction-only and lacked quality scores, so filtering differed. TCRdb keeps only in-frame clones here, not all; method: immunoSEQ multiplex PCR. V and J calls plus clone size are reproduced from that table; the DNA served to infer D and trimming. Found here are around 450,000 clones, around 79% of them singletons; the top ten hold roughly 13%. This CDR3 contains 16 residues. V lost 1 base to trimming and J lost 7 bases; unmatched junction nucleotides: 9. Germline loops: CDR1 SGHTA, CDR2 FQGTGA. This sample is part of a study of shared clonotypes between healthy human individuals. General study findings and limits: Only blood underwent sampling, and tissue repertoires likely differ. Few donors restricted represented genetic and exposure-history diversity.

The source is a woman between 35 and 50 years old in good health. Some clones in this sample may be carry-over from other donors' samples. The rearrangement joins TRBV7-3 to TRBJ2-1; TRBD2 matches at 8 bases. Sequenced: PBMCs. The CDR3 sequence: CASSLRAGAMGNEQFF. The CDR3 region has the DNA TGTGCCAGCAGCTTAAGAGCGGGAGCAATGGGAAATGAGCAGTTCTTC.